The rows below give T cell receptor beta chains drawn from one sample of a study of radiotherapy plus CTLA-4 blockade in lung cancer. The assay was immunoSEQ multiplex PCR, and TCRdb's table has in-frame clones only and misses some. The data contain tens of thousands of clones, about 86% of them singletons. The specimen comprised peripheral blood, sampled from a patient treated with radiotherapy plus ipilimumab. The receptors originated from a human donor with non-small cell lung cancer who had a partial response to radiotherapy plus ipilimumab. Each CDR3 is given with its conserved first and last residue. A D gene is named only where the DNA matches it firmly. Not all rows give a size; the values are once, few, many and, for expanded clones, a class.

D	size	V	length	J	DNA	CDR3
NA	NA	TRBV28	12	TRBJ1-2	TGTGCCAGCAGCCCGGGAGGTGGTGGCTACACCTTC	CASSPGGGGYTF
TRBD1	once	TRBV28	15	TRBJ2-3	TGTGCCAGCGGACAGGGGGCACTCGGCACAGATACGCAGTATTTT	CASGQGALGTDTQYF
TRBD1	NA	TRBV5-1	15	TRBJ2-7	TGCGCCAGCAGCTCGGGACAGGGGGCTAACTACGAGCAGTACTTC	CASSSGQGANYEQYF
TRBD1	NA	TRBV5-1	15	TRBJ2-3	TGCGCCAGCAGCTCGACAGGGACCTTCACAGATACGCAGTATTTT	CASSSTGTFTDTQYF
TRBD2	NA	TRBV6-6	16	TRBJ2-1	TGTGCCAGCGGCAAACGGACTAGCGGGATCCTCCATGAGCAGTTCTTC	CASGKRTSGILHEQFF
NA	few	TRBV4-1	14	TRBJ2-5	TGCGCCAGCAGCCAATACAACAGGGACCAGACCCAGTACTTC	CASSQYNRDQTQYF
TRBD2	NA	TRBV4-2	18	TRBJ2-3	TGTGCCAGCAGCCAAGAGGATTGGACTAGCCTTAGCACAGATACGCAGTATTTT	CASSQEDWTSLSTDTQYF
NA	few	TRBV28	14	TRBJ1-5	TGTGCCAGCAGTTTCGGTGATAGCAATCAGCCCCAGCATTTT	CASSFGDSNQPQHF
TRBD2	NA	TRBV11-1	15	TRBJ2-1	TGTGCCAGCAGCCCAGCGGGAGGGCCTCACAATGAGCAGTTCTTC	CASSPAGGPHNEQFF
TRBD1	NA	TRBV19	15	TRBJ1-5	TGTGCCAGTAGTATCACAGGGGCCACGGGGCAGCCCCAGCATTTT	CASSITGATGQPQHF
TRBD1	NA	TRBV28	15	TRBJ1-1	TGTGCCAGCAGACCTGGGACAGGGGAATTCACTGAAGCTTTCTTT	CASRPGTGEFTEAFF
NA	few	TRBV6-5	12	TRBJ1-4	TGTGCCAGCACCCAGTATAATGAAAAACTGTTTTTT	CASTQYNEKLFF
TRBD2	NA	TRBV18	16	TRBJ2-3	TGTGCCAGCACAATAGGACTAGCGGGAGGGCCAGATACGCAGTATTTT	CASTIGLAGGPDTQYF
NA	NA	TRBV6-1	15	TRBJ1-4	TGTGCCAGCAGTGTTCAGGGCCGGACTAATGAAAAACTGTTTTTT	CASSVQGRTNEKLFF
NA	NA	TRBV27	13	TRBJ1-1	TGTGCCAGCAGTTTAAGGGGGAACACTGAAGCTTTCTTT	CASSLRGNTEAFF
NA	NA	TRBV6-4	14	TRBJ1-6	TGTGCCAGCAGTTTAGAGGAGGGGAATTCACCCCTCCACTTT	CASSLEEGNSPLHF
NA	NA	TRBV6-5	13	TRBJ1-4	TGTGCCAGCAGTTACGGTAATGCGGAAAAACTGTTTTTT	CASSYGNAEKLFF
TRBD1	NA	TRBV19	15	TRBJ2-7	TGTGCCAGTAGTTTCGGACAGGGTGGCTTGAGCGAGCAGTACTTC	CASSFGQGGLSEQYF
NA	NA	TRBV28	13	TRBJ2-5	TGTGCCAGCAGTTTTTGGGGGGAAGAGACCCAGTACTTC	CASSFWGEETQYF
TRBD2	NA	TRBV6-4	15	TRBJ2-2	TGTGCCAGCAGTGACTCTGGACTAGCGGCCGGGGAGCTGTTTTTT	CASSDSGLAAGELFF
TRBD1	NA	TRBV6-5	15	TRBJ1-1	TGTGCCAGCACAATGACAGGGGCCATGAACACTGAAGCTTTCTTT	CASTMTGAMNTEAFF
TRBD2	NA	TRBV19	16	TRBJ2-1	TGTGCCAGTAGTATGACTAGCGGGAGCTCCTACAATGAGCAGTTCTTC	CASSMTSGSSYNEQFF
TRBD1	NA	TRBV7-2	12	TRBJ1-1	TGTGCCAGCAGCCGGACAGGGACTGAAGCTTTCTTT	CASSRTGTEAFF
TRBD2	few	TRBV7-2	15	TRBJ2-2	TGTGCCAGCAGGACGACTAGCGGGAGATCGGGGGAGCTGTTTTTT	CASRTTSGRSGELFF
NA	NA	TRBV18	16	TRBJ1-2	TGTGCCAGCCCCCCCGCCGCACAGGGACCTAACTATGGCTACACCTTC	CASPPAAQGPNYGYTF
TRBD1	NA	TRBV4-2	15	TRBJ2-2	TGTGCCAGCAGCCAGCCGGGACAGGAGAGCGGGGAGCTGTTTTTT	CASSQPGQESGELFF
TRBD1	NA	TRBV19	15	TRBJ1-5	TGTGCCAGTAGGCTTTCAGGGGGCCACTTTCAGCCCCAGCATTTT	CASRLSGGHFQPQHF